The rows below give T cell receptor beta chains drawn from one sample of a study of blood T cell repertoires in COVID-19. The data were produced by immunoSEQ multiplex PCR, yet TCRdb's version contains in-frame clones alone and is incomplete. Here the sample spans about 370,000 clones, 70% to 90% being singletons. The source material was peripheral blood. Every receptor here comes from a woman between 25 and 40 years old with COVID-19, enrolled during active disease. Both conserved end residues are part of each CDR3. The order of the fields is D gene, J gene, V gene, clone size, CDR3 DNA, CDR3 protein. The D gene is left open where the match is weak. Only some rows state a clone size, as once, few, many or a class for expanded clones.

-,TRBJ1-2,TRBV6-2/TRBV6-3,-,TGTGCCAGCAGTGGGCTCCGGTCCTGGTATGGCTACACCTTC,CASSGLRSWYGYTF
TRBD2,TRBJ2-5,TRBV9,-,TGTGCCAGCAGCGTAGGCGGGGGGGCGAAGGAGACCCAGTACTTC,CASSVGGGAKETQYF
-,TRBJ1-5,TRBV25-1,-,TGTGCCAGCAGCGGCGACAGGAACAATCAGCCCCAGCATTTT,CASSGDRNNQPQHF
TRBD2,TRBJ2-3,TRBV7-7,-,TGTGCTAGCAGCGCCGGGACTAGCAGCACAGATACGCAGTATTTT,CASSAGTSSTDTQYF
-,TRBJ1-1,TRBV28,-,TGTGCCAGCAGTTTATGGGGCCAAAAGAACACTGAAGCTTTCTTT,CASSLWGQKNTEAFF
TRBD1,TRBJ1-2,TRBV10-3,-,TGTGCCATCAGTAGGGACCGGGACAGGGGACGCGGCTACACCTTC,CAISRDRDRGRGYTF
-,TRBJ2-3,TRBV7-2,-,TGTGCCAGCAGCTTATATTGGAGCGGTAGCACAGATACGCAGTATTTT,CASSLYWSGSTDTQYF
TRBD1,TRBJ2-5,TRBV19,-,TGTGCCAGTAGTATTTCGGGGACAGGGGGCTCACAAGAGACCCAGTACTTC,CASSISGTGGSQETQYF
-,TRBJ1-4,TRBV4-3,-,TGCGCCAGCAGTGAGTACAGGCCCAGAGCTAATGAAAAACTGTTTTTT,CASSEYRPRANEKLFF
-,TRBJ2-5,TRBV28,-,TGTGCCAGCCCCTGGGGGCGAGGACAGACCCAGTACTTC,CASPWGRGQTQYF
TRBD1,TRBJ2-2,TRBV29-1,-,TGCAGCGCGGAAACTACCGACAGGGTTGAGCTGTTTTTT,CSAETTDRVELFF
-,TRBJ1-1,TRBV7-2,-,TGTGCCAGCAGCGGCCAGGGCTCCTTACAAGCTTTCTTT,CASSGQGSLQAFF
TRBD2,TRBJ2-5,TRBV7-7,-,TGTGCTAGCGGGGGGCTAGCGGGGTTAGGAGAGACCCAGTACTTC,CASGGLAGLGETQYF
TRBD1,TRBJ2-4,TRBV11-2,-,TGTGCCAGCAGCCCCCCTTGGGGGACAGAGAAAAACATTCAGTACTTC,CASSPPWGTEKNIQYF
TRBD2,TRBJ2-1,TRBV27,-,TGTGCCAGCAGTCAGGCTAGCGGGAGGTCGTTCTTC,CASSQASGRSFF
TRBD1,TRBJ2-1,TRBV7-9,few,TGTGCCAGCAGTGGGGGACAGGGGGAGTATGAGCAGTTCTTC,CASSGGQGEYEQFF
-,TRBJ2-4,TRBV7-9,-,TGTGCCAGCAGCGGTAGCGGAACCAAAAACATTCAGTACTTC,CASSGSGTKNIQYF
-,TRBJ2-7,TRBV2,-,TGTGCCAGCAACGGACGGGACTCCTTCTACGAGCAGTACTTC,CASNGRDSFYEQYF
-,TRBJ1-1,TRBV27,-,TGTGCCAGCAGTTTACTGGGGGGAGGGGACACTGAAGCTTTCTTT,CASSLLGGGDTEAFF
-,TRBJ2-1,TRBV20-1,-,TGCAGTGCTAGTCCGCTAGTAGTCCACAATGAGCAGTTCTTC,CSASPLVVHNEQFF
-,TRBJ1-5,TRBV9,-,TGTGCCAGCAGCGTAGAAATAGGAGGGCCCCAGCATTTT,CASSVEIGGPQHF
TRBD2,TRBJ2-1,TRBV5-4,-,TGTGCCAGCAGCTTTCGACTAGCGGGAGCCCCCGGAAGGAGTGAGCAGTTCTTC,CASSFRLAGAPGRSEQFF
TRBD1,TRBJ2-5,TRBV2,-,TGTGCCAGCGGAGAGGGGGCGCATTGGGAGACCCAGTACTTC,CASGEGAHWETQYF
TRBD1,TRBJ1-2,TRBV24-1,once,TGTGCCACCAGTACAACCGGGACAGGAGCCCATGGCTACACCTTC,CATSTTGTGAHGYTF
-,TRBJ1-1,TRBV29-1,few,TGCAGCGTGGCGGGGCTGCTGAACACTGAAGCTTTCTTT,CSVAGLLNTEAFF
TRBD2,TRBJ2-3,TRBV3-1/TRBV3-2,once,TGTGCCAGCAGCCAACTAGCGGGCAGCACAGATACGCAGTATTTT,CASSQLAGSTDTQYF
-,TRBJ1-6,TRBV5-1,-,TGCGCCAGCAGCTTGGGTCCAGCGGAGGATTCACCCCTCCACTTT,CASSLGPAEDSPLHF
TRBD2,TRBJ2-3,TRBV6-5,-,TGTGCCAGCAGGCCTCCGGGAGGAAGAGATACGCAGTATTTT,CASRPPGGRDTQYF
TRBD1,TRBJ1-3,TRBV7-2,-,TGTGCCAGCAGCCGCAGGGGGAACTCTGGAAACACCATATATTTT,CASSRRGNSGNTIYF
-,TRBJ1-2,TRBV10-3,-,TGTGCCATCAGTGCCAACAGGGCCGGGGGCTACACCTTC,CAISANRAGGYTF
TRBD1,TRBJ2-3,TRBV5-3,-,TGTGCCAGAAGGCGGACAGGGCCAAGGACAGATACGCAGTATTTT,CARRRTGPRTDTQYF
TRBD2,TRBJ2-7,TRBV9,-,TGTGCCAGCAGAACAATTCAGCGGGGGGGCTGCTACGAGCAGTACTTC,CASRTIQRGGCYEQYF
TRBD2,TRBJ2-1,TRBV10-2,-,TGCGCCAGCAGTCTAGCGGGAGGATTCTACAATGAGCAGTTCTTC,CASSLAGGFYNEQFF
TRBD1,TRBJ2-2,TRBV24-1,-,TGTGCCACCAGTGATTTATGGACAGGGAACACCGGGGAGCTGTTTTTT,CATSDLWTGNTGELFF
-,TRBJ2-1,TRBV19,-,TGTGCCAGTAATCCGACAGGAGGCAATGAGCAGTTCTTC,CASNPTGGNEQFF
-,TRBJ1-4,TRBV19,-,TGTGCCAGTAGTATCTTAGAGGGGAGGGGTGAAAAACTGTTTTTT,CASSILEGRGEKLFF
TRBD1,TRBJ1-2,TRBV28,-,TGTGCCAGCAGAAGGACAGGGGGCTTATTATATGGCTACACCTTC,CASRRTGGLLYGYTF
TRBD2,TRBJ2-1,TRBV28,-,TGTGCCAGCAGTCCATCGACCGGGGCTAGCGGGAGTAATGAGCAGTTCTTC,CASSPSTGASGSNEQFF
-,TRBJ2-1,TRBV21-1,once,TGTGCCAGCAGCAAATTGACTAGCGGGAGATACAATGAGCAGTTCTTC,CASSKLTSGRYNEQFF
-,TRBJ2-3,TRBV5-1,-,TGCGCCAGCAACCCAGGGGACACAGATACGCAGTATTTT,CASNPGDTDTQYF
-,TRBJ2-3,TRBV7-8,few,TGTGCCAGCAGCCCCGGGGCAGATACGCAGTATTTT,CASSPGADTQYF
-,TRBJ1-1,TRBV7-6,-,TGTGCCAGCAGCTCCGGACTCCCGAGCGGGGCTTTCTTT,CASSSGLPSGAFF
-,TRBJ2-2,TRBV4-1,-,TGCGCCAGCAGGGGGCTGGGGGAGCTGTTTTTT,CASRGLGELFF
-,TRBJ1-3,TRBV6-5,once,TGTGCCAGCGGAGATCCACCGACCTCTGGAAACACCATATATTTT,CASGDPPTSGNTIYF
TRBD2,TRBJ2-5,TRBV4-1,-,TGCGCCAGCAGCCAAGATGGCCTAGCGGGGGACCAAGAGACCCAGTACTTC,CASSQDGLAGDQETQYF
-,TRBJ2-4,TRBV18,-,TGTGCCAGCTCACCCCCGGGACTTACAAAAAACATTCAGTACTTC,CASSPPGLTKNIQYF
TRBD2,TRBJ2-3,TRBV4-3,-,TGCGCCAGCAGCCAAGCAGGAGCGGGAGTTTGGACAGATACGCAGTATTTT,CASSQAGAGVWTDTQYF
TRBD1,TRBJ2-5,TRBV6-2/TRBV6-3,-,TGTGCCAGCAGTTTCAGCCCCGCGACAGGGGAACAAGAGACCCAGTACTTC,CASSFSPATGEQETQYF
-,TRBJ1-6,TRBV2,few,TGTGCCAGCGGTCACTACGGACACTCAAATTCACCCCTCCACTTT,CASGHYGHSNSPLHF
-,TRBJ2-2,TRBV10-3,-,TGTGCCATCAGTATAGGACTTCTGGCGACCGGGGAGCTGTTTTTT,CAISIGLLATGELFF
TRBD1,TRBJ1-2,TRBV5-6,-,TGTGCCAGCAGCCCGGGGGGGGACAGGGCTCTCTATGGCTACACCTTC,CASSPGGDRALYGYTF
TRBD1,TRBJ1-2,TRBV6-5,-,TGTGCCAGCAGTTACTCCGGGCAGGGGGGTTGGGATGGCTACACCTTC,CASSYSGQGGWDGYTF
-,TRBJ2-1,TRBV6-1,-,TGTGCCAGCAGTGAATTTAGCGGAAGCTCCTACAATGAGCAGTTCTTC,CASSEFSGSSYNEQFF
-,TRBJ1-1,TRBV7-9,-,TGTGCCAGCAGCTTCGTCTCACTTGGACACCAGAACACTGAAGCTTTCTTT,CASSFVSLGHQNTEAFF
TRBD1,TRBJ2-7,TRBV11-1,once,TGTGCCAGCAGCCCCCGGGACAGGAGGTACGAGCAGTACTTC,CASSPRDRRYEQYF